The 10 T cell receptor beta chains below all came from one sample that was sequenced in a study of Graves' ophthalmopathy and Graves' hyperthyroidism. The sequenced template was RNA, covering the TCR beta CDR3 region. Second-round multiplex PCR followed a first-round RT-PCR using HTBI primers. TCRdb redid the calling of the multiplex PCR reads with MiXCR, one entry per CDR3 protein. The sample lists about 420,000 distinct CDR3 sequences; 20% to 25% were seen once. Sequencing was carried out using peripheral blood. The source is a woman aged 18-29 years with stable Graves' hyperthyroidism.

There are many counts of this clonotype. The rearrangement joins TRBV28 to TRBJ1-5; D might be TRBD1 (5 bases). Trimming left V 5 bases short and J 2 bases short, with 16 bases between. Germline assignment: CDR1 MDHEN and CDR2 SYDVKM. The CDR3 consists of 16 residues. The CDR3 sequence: CASSPRTRIGNQPQHF. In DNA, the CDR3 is TGTGCCAGCAGTCCTCGGACAAGGATCGGCAATCAGCCCCAGCATTTT. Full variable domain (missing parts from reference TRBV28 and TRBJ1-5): DVKVTQSSRYLVKRTGEKVFLECVQDMDHENMFWYRQDPGLGLRLIYFSYDVKMKEKGDIPEGYSVSREKKERFSLILESASTNQTSMYLCASSPRTRIGNQPQHFGDGTRLSIL.

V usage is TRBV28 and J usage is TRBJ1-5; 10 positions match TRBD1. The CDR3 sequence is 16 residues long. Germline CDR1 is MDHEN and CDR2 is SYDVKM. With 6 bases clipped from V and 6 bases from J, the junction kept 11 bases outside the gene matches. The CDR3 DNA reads TGTGCCAGCAGCCATTCCCGGACAGGGGGTCTTCAGCCCCAGCATTTT. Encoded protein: CASSHSRTGGLQPQHF.

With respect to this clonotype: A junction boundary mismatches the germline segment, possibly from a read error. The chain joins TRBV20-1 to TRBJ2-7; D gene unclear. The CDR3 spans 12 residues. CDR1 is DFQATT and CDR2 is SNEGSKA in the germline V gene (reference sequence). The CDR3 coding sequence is TGCAGTGCTGCCTCGAATGGGTACGATCAGTACTTC. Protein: CSAASNGYDQYF.

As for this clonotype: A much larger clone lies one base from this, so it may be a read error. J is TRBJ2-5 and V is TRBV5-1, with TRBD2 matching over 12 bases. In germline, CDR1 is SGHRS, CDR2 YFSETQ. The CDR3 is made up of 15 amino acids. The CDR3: CASSPWTSGKETQCF. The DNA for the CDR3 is TGCGCCAGCAGCCCGTGGACTAGCGGGAAGGAGACCCAGTGCTTC.

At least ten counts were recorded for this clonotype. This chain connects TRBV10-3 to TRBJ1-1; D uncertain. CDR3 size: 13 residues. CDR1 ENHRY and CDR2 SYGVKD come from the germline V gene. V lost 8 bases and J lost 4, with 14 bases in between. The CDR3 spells CAIPGRTVTEAFF. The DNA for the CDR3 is TGTGCCATCCCGGGGAGGACGGTCACTGAAGCTTTCTTT.

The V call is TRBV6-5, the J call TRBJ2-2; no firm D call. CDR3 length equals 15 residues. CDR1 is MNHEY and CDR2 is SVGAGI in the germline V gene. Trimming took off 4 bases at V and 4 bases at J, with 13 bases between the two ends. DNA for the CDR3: TGTGCCAGCAGTTTCCGTGGGCCGGTCACCGGGGAGCTGTTTTTT. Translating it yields CASSFRGPVTGELFF.

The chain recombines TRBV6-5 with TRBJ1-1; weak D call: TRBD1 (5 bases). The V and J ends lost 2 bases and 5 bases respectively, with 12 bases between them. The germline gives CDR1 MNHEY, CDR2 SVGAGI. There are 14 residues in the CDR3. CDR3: CASSYSSGPTEAFF. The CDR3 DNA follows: TGTGCCAGCAGTTACAGCTCAGGGCCAACTGAAGCTTTCTTT.

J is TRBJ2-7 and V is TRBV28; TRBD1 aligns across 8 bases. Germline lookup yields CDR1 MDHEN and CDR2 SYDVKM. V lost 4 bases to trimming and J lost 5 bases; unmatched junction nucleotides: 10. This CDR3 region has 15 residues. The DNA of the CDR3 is TGTGCCAGCAGTTCCCCTTCACAGGGGGTCCACGAGCAGTACTTC. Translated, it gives CASSSPSQGVHEQYF. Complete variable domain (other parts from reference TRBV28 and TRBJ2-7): DVKVTQSSRYLVKRTGEKVFLECVQDMDHENMFWYRQDPGLGLRLIYFSYDVKMKEKGDIPEGYSVSREKKERFSLILESASTNQTSMYLCASSSPSQGVHEQYFGPGTRLTVT.

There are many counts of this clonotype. Here the CDR3 DNA reads TGTGCCAGCAGTCCAACAGGGGGCTTAAACACCGGGGAGCTGTTTTTT. Amino acid sequence: CASSPTGGLNTGELFF. This sequence joins TRBV28 and TRBJ2-2; TRBD1 matches at 9 bases. Germline lookup yields CDR1 MDHEN and CDR2 SYDVKM. This CDR3 has 16 amino acids. J was trimmed by 2 bases and V by 5 bases; bases with no gene match: 6.

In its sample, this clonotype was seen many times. CDR3 DNA sequence: TGTGCCAGCAGCCCGGGACCTTGGAAGACCCAGTACTTC. This sequence encodes CASSPGPWKTQYF. The chain uses TRBV11-2 and TRBJ2-5; D assignment may be TRBD1 or TRBD2 (5 bases each). The CDR3 is made up of 13 amino acids. CDR1 SGHAT and CDR2 FQNNGV come from the germline V gene. V lost 5 bases and J 6 bases, leaving 13 bases between the germline ends.